The clone carrying this T cell receptor (beta chain) has more than one count but fewer than ten. What it recognizes is unknown. Libraries of TCR beta came from iRepertoire HTBI primers plus Arm-PCR of CDR3 regions. How the authors handled the data: The study identified 50 to 70 TRBV and 13 to 15 TRBJ segments across samples. TCRdb re-derived calls from the multiplex PCR reads in MiXCR, one entry per CDR3 protein. What appears here as the V and J calls and clone size reflects TCRdb's work, not the paper's. The table includes about 660,000 distinct CDR3 sequences, 25% to 35% detected once. This specimen comes from a study of regulatory T cells in long-lasting Graves disease. Study in general: Graves' disease counted as persistent after over 5 years of antithyroid drugs with positive TSH receptor antibodies. Notes on the study in general: The small sample size may have reduced accuracy. Persistent cases of Graves' showed reduced TCR diversity relative to newly diagnosed patients.

The ends were cut back, 5 bases at V and 5 bases at J, with 10 bases in the middle. This CDR3 is built from 13 residues. Germline-derived CDR1 and CDR2 are SEHNR and FQNEAQ (reference sequence). The time point is: persistent/refractory GD, antithyroid drugs over 5 years with positive TRAb. PBMC-derived RNA was used for the TCR library. The source material was peripheral blood mononuclear cells (PBMCs), sampled when the disease was refractory, from a patient treated with antithyroid drugs. The chain joins TRBV7-9 to TRBJ1-5; D remains ambiguous. This receptor was identified in a female donor with Graves disease. CDR3 in DNA: TGTGCCAGCAGCGCCTATACTGATCAGCCCCAGCATTTT. Translating it yields CASSAYTDQPQHF.